This is a list of T cell receptor beta chains from one sample in a study of T cell responses to AZD1222 COVID-19 vaccine. TCRdb keeps only in-frame clones here, not all; method: immunoSEQ multiplex PCR. The sample includes some 180,000 clones, almost 90% of them seen just once. This sample comprised peripheral blood, obtained on day 0 of AZD1222 vaccination. Source of these receptors: an adult in good health. Each CDR3 is given with its conserved first and last residue. Each record gives: V gene, clone size, J gene, D gene, CDR3 protein, CDR3 DNA. D genes are given only for firm matches. For some rows the clone size is stated as once, few or many, or as a class when expanded; others skip it.

>TRBV27|-|TRBJ2-5|TRBD2
CASRGLADQETQYF
TGTGCCAGCAGGGGACTAGCGGATCAAGAGACCCAGTACTTC
>TRBV11-2|-|TRBJ1-2|-
CASSSPGRQANYGYTF
TGTGCCAGCAGCTCTCCGGGAAGGCAGGCTAACTATGGCTACACCTTC
>TRBV28|-|TRBJ1-2|-
CASSAPGPANYGYTF
TGTGCCAGCAGTGCCCCGGGCCCAGCTAACTATGGCTACACCTTC
>TRBV28|-|TRBJ1-1|-
CASSLRAMNTEAFF
TGTGCCAGCAGTTTACGGGCGATGAACACTGAAGCTTTCTTT
>TRBV7-2|-|TRBJ2-2|TRBD1
CASKQGTGRELFF
TGTGCCAGCAAGCAGGGGACAGGGAGGGAGCTGTTTTTT
>TRBV7-2|few|TRBJ1-2|-
CASSLGAGVGYTF
TGTGCCAGCAGCTTAGGGGCAGGGGTAGGCTACACCTTC
>TRBV29-1|-|TRBJ1-6|-
CSVGEGDSPLHF
TGCAGCGTTGGGGAGGGTGATTCACCCCTCCACTTT
>TRBV19|once|TRBJ1-3|-
CASKRFGNTIYF
TGTGCCAGTAAGAGATTCGGAAACACCATATATTTT
>TRBV7-2|-|TRBJ1-3|-
CASSLEPGTGNTIYF
TGTGCCAGCAGCTTAGAACCGGGGACTGGAAACACCATATATTTT
>TRBV4-1|few|TRBJ1-5|-
CASRVGDHPINPQHF
TGCGCCAGCAGGGTCGGGGACCATCCGATCAATCCCCAGCATTTT
>TRBV12-3/TRBV12-4|-|TRBJ2-7|TRBD1
CASSWDSSYEQYF
TGTGCCAGCAGTTGGGACAGTTCCTACGAGCAGTACTTC
>TRBV28|-|TRBJ1-6|-
CASSNYRDAGVGLHF
TGTGCCAGCAGCAACTACCGGGACGCAGGGGTCGGCCTCCACTTT
>TRBV15|-|TRBJ1-5|TRBD1
CATSGGQASNQPQHF
TGTGCCACCAGTGGTGGACAGGCTAGCAATCAGCCCCAGCATTTT
>TRBV10-2|-|TRBJ2-2|-
CASSGTDANTGELFF
TGCGCCAGCAGTGGGACAGACGCGAACACCGGGGAGCTGTTTTTT
>TRBV4-2|-|TRBJ1-2|-
CASSPEGGAAGGYTF
TGTGCCAGCAGCCCCGAGGGGGGGGCGGCTGGTGGCTACACCTTC
>TRBV12-2|-|TRBJ2-3|-
CASRLERQGTDTQYF
TGTGCAAGTCGCTTAGAAAGACAGGGCACAGATACGCAGTATTTT
>TRBV15|-|TRBJ2-3|TRBD2
CATSRDSRGTSGRTSTDTQYF
TGTGCCACCAGCAGAGATTCGCGAGGGACTAGCGGGAGAACTAGCACAGATACGCAGTATTTT
>TRBV9|-|TRBJ2-5|TRBD1
CASSVGTGGGQETQYF
TGTGCCAGCAGCGTGGGGACAGGGGGCGGCCAAGAGACCCAGTACTTC
>TRBV11-2|-|TRBJ2-3|-
CASSLAGVGDTQYF
TGTGCCAGCAGCTTAGCGGGAGTTGGAGATACGCAGTATTTT
>TRBV10-3|-|TRBJ1-2|-
CAISGTGVNYGYTF
TGTGCCATCAGTGGGACCGGGGTCAACTATGGCTACACCTTC
>TRBV6-5|few|TRBJ2-2|-
CASSYRAGELFF
TGTGCCAGCAGTTACAGGGCCGGGGAGCTGTTTTTT
>TRBV27|many|TRBJ2-7|TRBD2
CASSFGLAGTYEQYF
TGTGCCAGCAGTTTTGGACTAGCGGGGACCTACGAGCAGTACTTC
>TRBV18|-|TRBJ2-5|TRBD1
CASSPIRRGTEPQETQYF
TGTGCCAGCTCACCAATAAGACGAGGGACAGAACCTCAAGAGACCCAGTACTTC
>TRBV3-1/TRBV3-2|-|TRBJ1-5|TRBD1
CASSQSPQGGNQPQHF
TGTGCCAGCAGCCAATCCCCACAGGGGGGAAATCAGCCCCAGCATTTT